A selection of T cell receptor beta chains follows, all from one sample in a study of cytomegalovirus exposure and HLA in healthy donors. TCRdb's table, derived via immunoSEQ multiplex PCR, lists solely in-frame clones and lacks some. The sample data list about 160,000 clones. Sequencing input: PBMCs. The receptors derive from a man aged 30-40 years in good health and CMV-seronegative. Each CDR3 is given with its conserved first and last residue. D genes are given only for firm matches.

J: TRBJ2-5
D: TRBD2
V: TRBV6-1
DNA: TGTGCCAGCACCGGGGGGTCAGGGAGTGAGACCCAGTACTTC
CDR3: CASTGGSGSETQYF

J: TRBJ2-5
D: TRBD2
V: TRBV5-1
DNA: TGCGCCAGCGGCACTAGCGGGACGATAGAGACCCAGTACTTC
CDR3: CASGTSGTIETQYF

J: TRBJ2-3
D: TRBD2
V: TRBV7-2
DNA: TGTGCCAGCAGCTCCCGTCTCGGCCAGCGGGAGGCTTCTACGCAGTATTTT
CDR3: CASSSRLGQREASTQYF

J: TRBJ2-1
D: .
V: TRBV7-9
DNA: TGTGCCAGCACATACGGGGACAATGAGCAGTTCTTC
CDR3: CASTYGDNEQFF

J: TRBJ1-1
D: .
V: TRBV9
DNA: TGTGCCAGCAGCTCGGAAGGGGGGGAGTCGAACACTGAAGCTTTCTTT
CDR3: CASSSEGGESNTEAFF

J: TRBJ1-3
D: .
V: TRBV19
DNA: TGTGCCACCCGAGCTGGCTCTGGAAACACCATATATTTT
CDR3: CATRAGSGNTIYF

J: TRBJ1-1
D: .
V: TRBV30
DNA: TGTGCCTGGAGTGCCTCGGGGGGAAGGACTGAAGCTTTCTTT
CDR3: CAWSASGGRTEAFF

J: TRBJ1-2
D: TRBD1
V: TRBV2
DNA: TGTGCCAGCAGCGCATCAGGGACAGGGATTGGCTACACCTTC
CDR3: CASSASGTGIGYTF

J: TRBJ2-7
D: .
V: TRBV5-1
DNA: TGCGCCAGCAGCTTATACAGCTCTAGCTACGAGCAGTACTTC
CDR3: CASSLYSSSYEQYF

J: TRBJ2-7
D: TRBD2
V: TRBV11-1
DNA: TGTGCCAGCAGCTCACAGACTAGCGGGAACTCCTACGAGCAGTACTTC
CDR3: CASSSQTSGNSYEQYF

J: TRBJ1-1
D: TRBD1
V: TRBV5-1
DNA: TGCGCCAGCAGTCTTGGGACAGCGAACACTGAAGCTTTCTTT
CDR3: CASSLGTANTEAFF

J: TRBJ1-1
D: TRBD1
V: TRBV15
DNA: TGTGCCACCAACTCCGGGACAGGGAGAGCTGAAGCTTTCTTT
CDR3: CATNSGTGRAEAFF

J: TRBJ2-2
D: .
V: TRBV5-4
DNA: TGTGCCAGCAGGCTGGACAGCGGTGCCGGGGAGCTGTTTTTT
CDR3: CASRLDSGAGELFF

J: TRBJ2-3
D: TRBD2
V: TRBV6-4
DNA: TGTGTCAGCAGCGTGACTAGCGGGAGCACAGATACGCAGTATTTT
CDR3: CVSSVTSGSTDTQYF

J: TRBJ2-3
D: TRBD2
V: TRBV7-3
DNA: TGTGCCAGCAGCCCCAAACTAGCGGACACAGATACGCAGTATTTT
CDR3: CASSPKLADTDTQYF

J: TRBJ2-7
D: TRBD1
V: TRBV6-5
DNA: TGTGCCAGCAGTCGCCTGGACAGGGTACTTTACGAGCAGTACTTC
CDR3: CASSRLDRVLYEQYF

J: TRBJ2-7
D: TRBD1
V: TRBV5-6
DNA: TGTGCCAGCAGCTTGAATGGACAGGGGGCCTACGAGCAGTACTTC
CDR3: CASSLNGQGAYEQYF

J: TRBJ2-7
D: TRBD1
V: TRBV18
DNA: TGTGCCAGCTCACCACCGATGAACAGGGGTTCCTACGAGCAGTACTTC
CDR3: CASSPPMNRGSYEQYF

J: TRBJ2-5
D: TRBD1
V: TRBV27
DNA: TGTGCCTTAGTTGGGCGTGTTGGGCGGACAGGGAGACAAGAGACCCAGTACTTC
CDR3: CALVGRVGRTGRQETQYF

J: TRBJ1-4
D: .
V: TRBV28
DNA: TGTGCCAGCAGTACAGGAGCAACTAATGAAAAACTGTTTTTT
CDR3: CASSTGATNEKLFF

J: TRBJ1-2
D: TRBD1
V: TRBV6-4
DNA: TGTGCCAGCAGTGAAGGGGCAGGGGGTCCCTATGGCTACACCTTC
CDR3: CASSEGAGGPYGYTF

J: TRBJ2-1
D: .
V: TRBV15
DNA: TGTGCCACCAGCAGAGCCAACAATGAGCAGTTCTTC
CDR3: CATSRANNEQFF